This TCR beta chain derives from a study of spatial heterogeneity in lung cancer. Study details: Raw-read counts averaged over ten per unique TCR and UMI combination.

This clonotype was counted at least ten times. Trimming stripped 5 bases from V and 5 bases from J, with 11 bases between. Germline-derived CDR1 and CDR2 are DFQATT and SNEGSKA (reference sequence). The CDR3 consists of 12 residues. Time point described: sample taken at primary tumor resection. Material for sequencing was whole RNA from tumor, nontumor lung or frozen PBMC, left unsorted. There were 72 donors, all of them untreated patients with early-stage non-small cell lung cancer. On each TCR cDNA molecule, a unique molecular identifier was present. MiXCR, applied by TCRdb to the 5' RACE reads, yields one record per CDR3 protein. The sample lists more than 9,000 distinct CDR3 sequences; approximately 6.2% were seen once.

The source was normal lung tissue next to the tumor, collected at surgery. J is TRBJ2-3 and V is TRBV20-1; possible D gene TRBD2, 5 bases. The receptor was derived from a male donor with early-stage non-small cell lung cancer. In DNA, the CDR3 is TGCAGTGCTCCGGACTCGGGAGATACGCAGTATTTT. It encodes CSAPDSGDTQYF.